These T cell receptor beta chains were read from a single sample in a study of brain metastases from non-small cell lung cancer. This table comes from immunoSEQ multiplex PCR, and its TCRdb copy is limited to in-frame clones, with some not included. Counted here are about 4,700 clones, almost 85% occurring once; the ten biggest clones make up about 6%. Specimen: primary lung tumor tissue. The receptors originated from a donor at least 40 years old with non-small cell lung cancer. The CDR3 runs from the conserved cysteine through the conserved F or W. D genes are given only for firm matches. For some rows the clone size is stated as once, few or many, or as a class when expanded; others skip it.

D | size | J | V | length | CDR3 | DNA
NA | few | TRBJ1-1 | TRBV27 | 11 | CASRGRGEAFF | TGTGCCAGCAGGGGTCGGGGTGAAGCTTTCTTT
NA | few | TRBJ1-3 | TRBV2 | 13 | CASRPGSGNTIYF | TGTGCCAGCAGACCAGGGTCCGGAAACACCATATATTTT
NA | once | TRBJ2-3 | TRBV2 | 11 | CASTQIDTQYF | TGTGCCAGTACCCAGATTGATACGCAGTATTTT
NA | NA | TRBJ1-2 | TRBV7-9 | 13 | CASSRDMYYGYTF | TGTGCCAGCAGCCGGGACATGTACTATGGCTACACCTTC
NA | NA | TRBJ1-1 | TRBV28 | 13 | CASSRQDHLEAFF | TGTGCCAGCAGTCGACAGGACCACCTTGAAGCTTTCTTT
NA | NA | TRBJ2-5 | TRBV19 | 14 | CASSFQRGQETQYF | TGTGCCAGTAGCTTTCAGCGAGGCCAAGAGACCCAGTACTTC
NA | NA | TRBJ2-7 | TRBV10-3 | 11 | CAIEVGTEQYF | TGTGCCATCGAGGTAGGGACCGAGCAGTACTTC
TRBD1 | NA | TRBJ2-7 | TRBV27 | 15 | CASSRTGQAAYEQYF | TGTGCCAGCAGCCGCACGGGACAGGCCGCCTACGAGCAGTACTTC
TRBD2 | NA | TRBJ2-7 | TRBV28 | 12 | CASRLAGNEQYF | TGTGCCAGCAGGTTAGCGGGAAACGAGCAGTACTTC
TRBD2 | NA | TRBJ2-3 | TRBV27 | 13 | CASSLISGDTQYF | TGTGCCAGCAGTTTAATTAGCGGGGATACGCAGTATTTT
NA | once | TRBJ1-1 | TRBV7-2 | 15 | CASSLGSTRTTEAFF | TGTGCCAGCAGCTTGGGCTCGACCCGGACCACTGAAGCTTTCTTT
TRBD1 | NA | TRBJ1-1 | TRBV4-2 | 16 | CASSRPPDREYTEAFF | TGTGCCAGCAGCCGGCCCCCGGACAGGGAGTACACTGAAGCTTTCTTT
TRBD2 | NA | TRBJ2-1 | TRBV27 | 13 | CASSSSGRNEQFF | TGTGCCAGCAGCTCTAGCGGGAGAAATGAGCAGTTCTTC
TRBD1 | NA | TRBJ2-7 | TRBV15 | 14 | CATSGRDSSYEQYF | TGTGCCACCAGCGGCCGGGACAGCTCCTACGAGCAATACTTC
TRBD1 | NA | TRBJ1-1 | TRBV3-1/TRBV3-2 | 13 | CASSRRQGTEAFF | TGTGCCAGCAGCCGCCGACAGGGAACTGAAGCTTTCTTT
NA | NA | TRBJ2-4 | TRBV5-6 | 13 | CASSTGRADIQYF | TGTGCCAGCAGCACCGGCAGGGCGGACATTCAGTACTTC
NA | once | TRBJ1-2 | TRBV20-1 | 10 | CSARQDLYTF | TGCAGTGCTAGACAGGACCTCTACACCTTC
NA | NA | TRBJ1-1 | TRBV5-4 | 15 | CASSLIGRAWTEAFF | TGTGCCAGCAGCTTGATAGGAAGGGCTTGGACTGAAGCTTTCTTT
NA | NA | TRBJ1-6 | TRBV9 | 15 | CASSVVAAPGSPLHF | TGTGCCAGCAGCGTAGTTGCGGCTCCCGGATCACCCCTCCACTTT
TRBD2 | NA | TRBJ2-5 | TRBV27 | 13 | CASSSGTSGIQYF | TGTGCCAGCAGTTCAGGGACTAGCGGTATCCAGTACTTC
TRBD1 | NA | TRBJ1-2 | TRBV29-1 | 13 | CSVIQGLNYGYTF | TGCAGCGTTATACAGGGGTTAAACTATGGCTACACCTTC
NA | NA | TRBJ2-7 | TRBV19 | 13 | CASSNVRYYEQYF | TGTGCCAGTAGTAACGTCCGCTACTACGAGCAGTACTTC